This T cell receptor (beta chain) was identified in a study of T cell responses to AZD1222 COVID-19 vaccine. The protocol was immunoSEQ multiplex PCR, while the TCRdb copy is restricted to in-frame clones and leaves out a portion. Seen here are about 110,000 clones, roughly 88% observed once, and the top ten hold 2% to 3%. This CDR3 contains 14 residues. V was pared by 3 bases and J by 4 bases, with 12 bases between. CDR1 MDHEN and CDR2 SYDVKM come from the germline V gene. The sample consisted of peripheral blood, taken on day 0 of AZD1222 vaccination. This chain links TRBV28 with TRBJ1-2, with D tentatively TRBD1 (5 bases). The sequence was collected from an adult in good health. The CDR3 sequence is CASSFGQGSYGYTF. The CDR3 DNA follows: TGTGCCAGCAGTTTCGGCCAGGGTAGCTATGGCTACACCTTC.